The clone carrying this T cell receptor beta chain was observed a handful of times. Its antigen remains unidentified. The CDR3 has 13 residues. Germline V gene lookup returns CDR1 MNHNS and CDR2 SASEGT. Between the trimmed V and J ends, which lost 1 base and 4 bases, there was a span of 7 bases. cDNA libraries for TCR beta contained unique molecular identifiers. Hundreds of thousands of cDNA molecules were obtained from around 1 to 10 million T cells. TCRdb re-analysed the PCR reads in MiXCR, keeping a single row per CDR3 protein. Of more than 500,000 distinct CDR3 sequences listed, roughly 34% are singletons. This record comes from a study of post-analysis software for immune sequencing data. For the study at large: Relapsing-remitting, secondary progressive and progressive-relapsing multiple sclerosis were all included among the disease courses. Overall study results and limits: Patients used about 5 TRBV segments, including TRBV5-6, TRBV5-1 and TRBV20-1, more often than controls. Samples sharing a preparation batch grouped tightly together when assessed by F measure. Controls had significantly higher normalized Chao1 diversity than multiple sclerosis patients.

This sequence originates from a girl under 18 with multiple sclerosis. What was sequenced was blood. The V and J genes are TRBV6-1 and TRBJ1-2; D is unclear. The CDR3 loop reads CASSEGGIYGYTF. CDR3 nucleotide sequence: TGTGCCAGCAGTGAAGGAGGGATCTATGGCTACACCTTC.